This TCR beta chain was found in a study of memory CD4+ T cells and cytomegalovirus serostatus. Overall study findings and caveats: 67 of 164 known CMV-associated TCRbeta sequences appeared in CD4+ memory.

Comment on this clone: The antigen remains undetermined.

Assay: immunoSEQ multiplex PCR; the TCRdb copy retains only in-frame clones and omits some. The repertoire holds 40,000 to 55,000 clones, about 70% seen once, with roughly 1.2% in the top ten. CDR3 length: 12 amino acids. The germline V and J ends were trimmed by 2 bases and 4 bases, with 3 bases remaining between them. The germline gives CDR1 SGHVS, CDR2 FQNEAQ. Single viable CD3+CD4+CD8-CD45RO+ cells were sorted as the memory CD4+ T cells. The clonotype was recovered from an adult in good health and CMV-seropositive. The V and J genes are TRBV7-8 and TRBJ1-3, with no clear D. Source material: memory CD4+ T cells from blood. CDR3 in amino acids: CASSLLGNTIYF. CDR3 DNA: TGTGCCAGCAGCTTACTGGGAAACACCATATATTTT. The variable domain in full, completed from reference TRBV7-8 and TRBJ1-3, reads GAGVSQSPRYKVAKRGQDVALRCDPISGHVSLFWYQQALGQGPEFLTYFQNEAQLDKSGLPSDRFFAERPEGSVSTLKIQRTQQEDSAVYLCASSLLGNTIYFGEGSWLTVV.